This T cell receptor (beta chain) came from a study of early stage breast cancer tumors. Broader study findings: Tumor and normal breast were distinguished via blood comparison in most of the 16 patients.

On this clone: Antigen: not known.

The CDR3 extends over 13 amino acids. Germline V gene data show CDR1 as LNHDA and CDR2 as SQIVND (reference sequence). V lost 4 bases and J 7 bases, leaving 11 bases between the germline ends. The data were produced by immunoSEQ multiplex PCR, yet TCRdb's version contains in-frame clones alone and is incomplete. In the table there are 5,500 or so clones, under 80% of which are singletons. Sequencing was carried out using breast tumor tissue. The origin of this receptor is a person between 55 and 69 years old with breast cancer. The rearrangement links TRBV19 to TRBJ2-1; D is perhaps TRBD2 (5 bases). The CDR3 DNA follows: TGTGCCAGTAGTACCCAGCGGAAAAATGAGCAGTTCTTC. It codes for CASSTQRKNEQFF.